Presented here are 16 T cell receptor delta chains from one specimen sequenced in a study of gamma-delta T cells after stem cell transplantation. TCRdb re-identified clones in the RT-PCR reads via CATT. This sample carries approximately 1,000 delta-chain clones, approximately 20% of them seen once, and the ten largest clones take about 43%. The specimen was gamma-delta T cells. Receptors were obtained from a human donor. It is not recorded whose cells these are; they may come from a transplant donor.

This clone is a singleton in its sample. The chain links TRDV2 to TRDJ1; D may be TRDD3 (5 bases). The V end was cut by 4 bases, the J end by 1 base, with 18 bases between. This CDR3 contains 16 residues. Germline V gives CDR1 GEAIGNYY, CDR2 EKD. CDR3: CACDRLGYTSTDKLIF. The CDR3 region has the DNA TGTGCCTGTGATCGCTTGGGGTATACATCCACCGATAAACTCATCTTT.

About this clone: This DNA's translation and the protein TCRdb lists, from a much larger clone, do not match at residue 17, likely due to a read error; the protein shown is translated from the DNA. The chain joins TRDV2 to TRDJ1; 11 bases map to TRDD3. The CDR3 runs to 20 residues. Germline V lookup: CDR1 GEAIGNYY, CDR2 EKD. CDR3 sequence: CACDLMSAGLGDTSTDNLIF. The CDR3 nucleotides read TGTGCCTGTGACTTGATGTCGGCGGGGCTGGGGGATACATCCACCGATAACCTCATCTTT.

Note on this clone: A far larger clone is off by one base, so a read error is likely. This chain links TRDV2 with TRDJ3, with TRDD3 identical over 12 bases. CDR1 is GEAIGNYY, CDR2 EKD, per germline. The CDR3 has 22 residues. With V trimmed by 0 bases and J by 12 bases, 23 bases remained unmatched. CDR3 DNA: TGTGCCTGTGACACCGTCCTACTGGGGGATACTGAGGGCGAGGGTGGGGACCGACAGATGTTTTTC. It is translated as CACDTVLLGDTEGEGGDRQMFF.

The count of this clone is one. A far larger clone is off by one base, so a read error is likely. The rearrangement links TRDV2 to TRDJ1; TRDD3 matches at 12 bases. Trimming at V came to 1 base and at J to 0 bases, leaving 23 bases not matched to a gene. Per germline, CDR1 GEAIGNYY and CDR2 EKD. The CDR3 extends over 23 amino acids. The CDR3 DNA sequence: TGTGCCTGTGACACACTTCAAAGTTCCTACGTACTGGGGGATACCCGCCACACCGATAAACTCATCTTT. Protein: CACDTLQSSYVLGDTRHTDKLIF.

This clone was detected a few times. A far more abundant clone sits one base away, making this likely a read error. This sequence joins TRDV2 and TRDJ1; D gene ambiguous. Germline CDR1 reads GEAIGNYY; CDR2 reads EKD. This CDR3 region has 15 residues. CDR3 DNA sequence: TGTGCCTGTGATCTCATGTACCCGATCACCTATAAACTCATCTTT. Its protein is CACDLMYPITYKLIF.

This clone was recorded a few times. Given a far larger clone just one base away, this is likely a sequencing read error. Within the sample, other DNA sequences also encode this same CDR3. The V gene is TRDV2, the J gene TRDJ1; TRDD3 matches 12 bases. Germline V gene data show CDR1 as GEAIGNYY and CDR2 as EKD. This CDR3 is built from 19 residues. The CDR3 coding sequence is TGCGCCTGTGACACGATGAAGACTGGGGGATACCTCCACACCGATAAACTCATCTTT. Amino acid sequence: CACDTMKTGGYLHTDKLIF.

CDR3 nucleotides: TGTGCCTGTGACATAGTGGGGGATACCAAACCCGATAAACTCATCTTT. Its translation is CACDIVGDTKPDKLIF. V usage is TRDV2 and J usage is TRDJ1; 10 positions agree with TRDD3. The germline V gene encodes CDR1 GEAIGNYY and CDR2 EKD. The CDR3 extends over 16 amino acids. Trimming took 2 bases from V and 3 from J; bases not matched to a gene: 8.

A note on this clone: A far larger clone is one base from this, pointing to a likely read error. Other DNA variants within this sample encode the same CDR3. This chain links TRDV2 with TRDJ1, with unresolved D. Germline lookup yields CDR1 GEAIGNYY and CDR2 EKD. The CDR3 loop spans 14 amino acids. V lost 0 bases, J lost 5 bases, and 12 bases lay in between. CDR3 protein: CACDTVGNGDKLIF. The CDR3 nucleotides are TGTGCCTGTGACACCGTAGGGAACGGTGATAAACTCATCTTT.

The table lists this clone with a few counts. This DNA's translation differs at residue 8 from TCRdb's protein, which comes from a much larger clone; a read error is likely, and the protein shown is translated from the DNA. The J gene is TRDJ1, the V gene TRDV2; 9 bases are shared with TRDD3. Per the germline V gene, CDR1 is GEAIGNYY and CDR2 is EKD. The CDR3 runs to 17 residues. The V gene end was trimmed by 2 bases and the J gene end by 4 bases; junction bases not matched to a gene: 13. For the CDR3, the DNA is TGTGCCTGTGACAGGCTCCCTTTACTGGGGGAGGACGATAAACTCATCTTT. Residues: CACDRLPLLGEDDKLIF.

About this clone itself: It differs at one base from a far larger clone, so likely a read error. The chain recombines TRDV2 with TRDJ1; 12 bases line up with TRDD3. Trimming at V came to 1 base and at J to 0 bases, leaving 23 bases not matched to a gene. There are 23 residues in the CDR3. Looked up from germline, CDR1 is GEAIGNYY and CDR2 is EKD. The CDR3 reads CACDTLQRSYVLGDTLHTDKLIF. Written as DNA, the CDR3 is TGTGCCTGTGACACACTTCAAAGGTCCTACGTACTGGGGGATACCCTCCACACCGATAAACTCATCTTT.

This clone was seen a few times. This is likely an artifact of a read error, given a far larger clone one base away. In the same sample, other DNA sequences code for this CDR3. The chain employs TRDV2 and TRDJ1; 11 nucleotides align to TRDD3. Germline values: CDR1 GEAIGNYY, CDR2 EKD. Unmatched junction bases numbered 18, after V lost 3 bases and J lost 1 base. The CDR3 contains 20 residues. CDR3 sequence reads: CACDLMSAGLGDTSTDKLIF. The CDR3 coding sequence is TGTGCCTGTGACTTGATGTCGGCAGGGCTGGGGGATACATCCACCGATAAACTCATCTTT.

With respect to this clone: The mismatch at residue 11 between this DNA's translation and the TCRdb protein of a much larger clone likely reflects a read error; the protein shown is translated from the DNA. The rearrangement uses TRDV2 and TRDJ1; 7 bases match TRDD3. The J segment lost 1 base and the V segment lost 3 bases, leaving 22 bases of the junction unmatched. The CDR3 runs 20 residues. Germline V gene data show CDR1 as GEAIGNYY and CDR2 as EKD. This CDR3 reads CACDLMSAGLWDTSTDKLIF. For the CDR3, the DNA is TGTGCCTGTGACTTGATGTCGGCGGGGCTGTGGGATACATCCACCGATAAACTCATCTTT.

This clone was seen a handful of times. This probably arose from a read error, given a far larger clone one base away. Additional DNA sequences in this sample encode the identical CDR3. The rearrangement joins TRDV2 to TRDJ1, with TRDD3 matching 7 bases. J gave up 7 bases and V 1 base, and 11 bases lay outside the gene matches. Germline V lookup: CDR1 GEAIGNYY, CDR2 EKD. The CDR3 contains 15 residues. CDR3 protein: CACDTLGGYDGKLIF. CDR3 DNA: TGTGCCTGTGACACTCTGGGGGGTTACGACGGTAAACTCATCTTT.

This clone was found a few times. A far more abundant clone sits one base away, making this likely a read error. The V gene is TRDV2, the J gene TRDJ1, with TRDD3 matching over 7 bases. Germline V CDR1 and CDR2: GEAIGNYY, EKD. The CDR3 contains 15 residues. Trimming removed 3 bases from V and 5 bases from J; junction bases left unmatched: 11. CDR3 bases: TGTGCCTGTGACCCCCTGGATGGGGGACAAGATAAACTCATCTTT. Its protein product is CACDPLDGGQDKLIF.

On this clone itself: With a far larger clone one base away, a read error is the likely cause. This chain joins TRDV2 and TRDJ1; 13 nucleotides align to TRDD3. Germline values: CDR1 GEAIGNYY, CDR2 EKD. The CDR3 spans 17 residues. The CDR3 DNA follows: TGTGCCTGTGACCCGGTACTGGGGGATACGGGAACCGATAAATTCATCTTT. Translating gives CACDPVLGDTGTDKFIF.

Worth noting for this clone: Given a far larger clone just one base away, this is likely a sequencing read error. Different DNA sequences within this sample yield the same CDR3. This rearrangement joins TRDV2 to TRDJ1; 10 nucleotides align to TRDD3. This CDR3 comprises 16 residues. Germline V lookup: CDR1 GEAIGNYY, CDR2 EKD. V was clipped by 1 base and J by 4 bases; unmatched bases: 8. CDR3 residues: CACDTVGLGDVDKLIF. The CDR3 coding sequence is TGTGCCTGTGACACGGTAGGACTGGGGGATGTCGATAAACTCATCTTT.